This T cell receptor beta chain is drawn from a study of cytomegalovirus exposure and HLA in healthy donors (TCRdb year 2017). Broadly, across the study: According to an earlier analysis of 550 to 700 of the donors, roughly 180 million T cells yielded 100 million or so unique TCR beta sequences and approximately 280 Gb of sequence data. An early release that covered 640 HLA-typed donors contained approximately 290 gigabases of sequencing data and 65 million to 100 million unique TCR sequences. Among the roughly 430 genotyped donors, about 83% belonged to the genetic ancestry cluster associated with self-reported Caucasian donors. The study aimed to test whether cataloging public T cell receptors could reveal signatures of past pathogen exposure. The study used immunosequencing to profile the T cell repertoires of several hundred subjects and linked those repertoires to cytomegalovirus serostatus. In addition to the first cohort of 666 subjects, a separate validation cohort of over 90 different subjects was used. To predict cytomegalovirus infection status, the study brought together high-throughput TCR immunosequencing, statistical association of individual TCRs with disease status, and machine learning. To study patterns of TCR occurrence, a later analysis re-analyzed previously published TCR beta repertoires from under 750 donors and added high-resolution HLA genotyping. Rather than drawing on any new phenotypic data, the later analysis identified candidate immune exposures from TCR beta sequences and the way those sequences occurred across donors. An earlier analysis of 587 of the donors used high-throughput TCR beta sequencing to judge whether each TCR beta V gene segment behaved as functional or pseudogenic. Alongside the repertoire data, information on donor age, sex, ethnicity and CMV serostatus was compiled. A later genetic analysis took genome-wide SNP genotypes for about 55% of the 666 donors and used that subset as a discovery cohort. Every repertoire in the discovery cohort had been generated on one and the same sequencing platform. HLA typing included class I and class II loci at four-digit resolution. Typing coverage varied by locus: 629-630 donors for A, B, C, DRB1 and DQB1; some 520 for DQA1; more than 600 for DPA1; roughly 450 for DPB1. Roughly 5 DR-DQ haplotypes were handled as single units for association and clustering because linkage in the cohort was strong. Among almost 400 genotyped donors of the cohort, an average of about 240,000 unique TCR beta nucleotide sequences were sequenced per donor, about a sixth of them non-productive. General study outcomes and caveats: Cytomegalovirus status was reported to be diagnosed by the classifier with high specificity and sensitivity in both the original and validation cohorts. The study listed 150 to 200 TCR beta chains as associated with cytomegalovirus. In a later analysis, HLA-associated TCR beta chains showed more clonal expansion and lower generation probabilities than non-associated chains that were equally common. Some IMGT-functional V segments, including TRBV6-2 and TRBV6-3, could not be told apart with the 87-base-pair reads, so those segments were excluded. It was suggested by the authors that the approach could potentially be generalized to other disease states and immunological phenotypes. A later analysis reported that several top co-occurrence clusters appeared linked to parvovirus B19, influenza, CMV and Epstein-Barr virus. A later genetic analysis associated a missense DCLRE1C variant with V-gene and J-gene trimming of TCR beta chains, and an independent cohort replicated the association. A further reported finding was that TCR beta sequences accurately predicted the HLA-A and HLA-B alleles for most subjects in the first cohort. Specific HLA alleles were associated with over 15,000 TCR beta sequences at a false discovery rate of 0.05 in a later analysis. While some public TCRs were present in many individuals, most TCR sequences turned up only very rarely across donors. CMV serostatus was the only immune exposure information available for the cohort. In vitro tests confirmed that three of the cytomegalovirus-associated TCR beta chains recognize cytomegalovirus antigens. A later analysis found that most CMV-associated TCR beta chains appeared HLA-restricted, with HLA associations seemingly driven largely by CMV exposure. In an earlier analysis of some 500 of the donors, most TCR beta V segments were observed in productive rearrangements about 87% or about 30% of the time, broadly matching IMGT annotations. This cohort had only TCR beta chains sequenced, and the lack of alpha or paired-chain data limited which features could be detected. Presence/absence analyses assumed roughly uniform sequencing depth across donors, an assumption that may not hold. HLA typing was unavailable for some donors at each locus, so association tests used only the typed subset. In a later genetic analysis, fewer N-insertions in productive TCRs were reported among donors in an Asian-associated ancestry cluster than the 666-donor mean. Correlated functional status among segregating V segments might reflect linkage disequilibrium, but an unknown experimental factor could not be ruled out. A later analysis found that TCR association rates varied across HLA loci, with DRB1 alleles showing the most associated TCRs and HLA-C alleles the fewest. A group of highly shared sequence variants was considered likely to be a technical artifact of the sequencing pipeline. When HLA alleles, especially DR and DQ, strongly co-occurred, attributing TCR associations to individual alleles was difficult. Because counts were too low, some 17 rarely observed V segments, including chromosome 9 orphons, were left out of the earlier analysis of 587 of the donors.

The library relied on the immunoSEQ multiplex PCR assay. For the multiplex PCR, a mixture combining 60 forward primers for TCR Vbeta segments and 13 reverse primers for TCR Jbeta segments was used. A multiplex PCR assay on genomic DNA amplified the CDR3 region of rearranged TCR beta genes. The Illumina HiSeq System was used to sequence the amplified TCR beta libraries as 87-base-pair reads. Processing in the source paper ran as follows. Across the 600 to 700 repertoires, a later analysis counted approximately 75 million unique TCR beta chains, 9 million to 14 million of which were shared by at least two donors. A nearest-neighbor algorithm error-corrected the raw reads and collapsed the reads into unique sequences, merging closely related sequences to remove PCR and sequencing errors. Alignment of CDR3 sequences to IMGT reference sequences was used to assign V, D and J gene segments. Each retained sequence needed at least a six-nucleotide match to both a V gene segment and a J gene segment. A rearrangement was called productive if the CDR3 had no stop codons and remained in frame with V and J, and every other rearrangement was called non-productive. Following IMGT convention, CDR3 was defined as the stretch from the second conserved V-encoded cysteine to the conserved J-encoded phenylalanine. Sequences without an unambiguous match to a single V gene segment were excluded from the earlier analysis of 587 of the donors. An earlier analysis of some 500 of the donors classified V segments as functional when productive rearrangements were above 56.7% and as segregating when the standard deviation between donors was above 5%. A statistical classification framework was developed to diagnose cytomegalovirus status using the catalog of TCR beta chain sequences. In a later analysis, TCR nucleotide sequences were compared against IMGT/GENE-DB human TR gene sequences so that V and J genes could be assigned. A later analysis assigned CDR3 sequences and most-parsimonious VDJ recombination scenarios with the TCRdist pipeline. A later analysis defined each TCR beta chain by its CDR3 amino acid sequence plus V-gene family, and excluded reads lacking a unique V-gene family. A later analysis removed 550 to 650 highly shared, low-generation-probability nucleotide sequences to deal with suspected cross-contamination and a sequencing artifact. In a later analysis, a clonal expansion index was calculated for each public chain from normalized within-repertoire ranks of inferred template counts. In a later analysis, generation probabilities were computed with a VDJ recombination model fitted to out-of-frame rearrangements, and the resulting probabilities were checked against IGoR. A later analysis scored TCR-TCR, TCR-HLA and TCR-CMV co-occurrence with hypergeometric tests, applying a repertoire-size bias correction to TCR pairs. In a later analysis, false discovery rates were estimated by permuting HLA or CMV assignments 20 times. A later analysis grouped co-occurring TCRs with DBSCAN, adding TCRdist sequence similarity when clustering within HLA-allele-positive subsets. Repertoires with fewer than 30,000 or more than 120,000 public chains were left out of co-occurrence clustering, as were five repertoires with anomalous nucleotide sharing. TCRdb retrieved this table from immuneACCESS and kept in-frame rearrangements only. Not all clones are present; in checked studies, unresolved V genes account for under half, and no reason is known for the remainder. V, J and clone size are taken as reported in that table, and D and trimming were inferred from the DNA itself. Counted in this sample were some 95,000 clones; approximately 80% of them appeared once. The top ten constitute 4.1% of the sample.

The cohort was made up of around 720 healthy bone marrow donors. At the time of sampling, every cohort member was nominally healthy, though immune exposures that went unrecorded were likely present. The donor tested CMV seropositive and was one of the 289 seropositive cohort members. Each donor provided a peripheral blood sample, and peripheral blood mononuclear cells were used for TCR beta sequencing. The Qiagen DNeasy Blood Extraction Kit was used to extract genomic DNA from the blood cell samples. CDR1 is given as SGHDN and CDR2 as FVKESK, both from the germline V gene. Measured from the cysteine to the phenylalanine, the CDR3 is 16 residues long. Left in the record is the CDR3 DNA by itself, 48 bases read in frame from the first base. The germline V end is reduced by 4 bases and the J end by 6 bases; junction bases left unmatched: 8. As concerns this clone: The clone's antigen remains unknown. No quality values exist for individual bases; no much larger clone is one base distant.

The V and J segments used are TRBV14 and TRBJ2-3; TRBD2 lines up with 12 middle nucleotides. The clonotype comes from a woman between 40 and 55 years old in good health and CMV-seropositive. Material: PBMCs. Here the CDR3 is given as CASSPRLAGVADTQYF. At the DNA level, the sequence is TGTGCCAGCAGCCCCCGACTAGCGGGAGTGGCCGATACGCAGTATTTT. Joined to the reference TRBV14 and TRBJ2-3 proteins, this CDR3 gives the full variable domain: EAGVTQFPSHSVIEKGQTVTLRCDPISGHDNLYWYRRVMGKEIKFLLHFVKESKQDESGMPNNRFLAERTGGTYSTLKVQPAELEDSGVYFCASSPRLAGVADTQYFGPGTRLTVL.